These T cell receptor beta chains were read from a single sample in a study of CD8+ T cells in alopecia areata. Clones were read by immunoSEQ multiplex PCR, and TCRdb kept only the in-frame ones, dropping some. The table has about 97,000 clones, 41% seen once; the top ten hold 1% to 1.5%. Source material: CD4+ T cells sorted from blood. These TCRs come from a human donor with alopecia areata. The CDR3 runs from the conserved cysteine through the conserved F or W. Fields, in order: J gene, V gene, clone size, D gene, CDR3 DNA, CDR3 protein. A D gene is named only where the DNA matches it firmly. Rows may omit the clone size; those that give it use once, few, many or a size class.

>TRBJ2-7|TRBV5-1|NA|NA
TGCGCCAGCAGCTTGATCCGGGGGAGCTCCTACGAGCAGTACTTC
CASSLIRGSSYEQYF
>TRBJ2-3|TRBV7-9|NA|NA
TGTGCCAGTAATCAGGGGAGCACAGATACGCAGTATTTT
CASNQGSTDTQYF
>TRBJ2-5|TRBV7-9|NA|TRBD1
TGTGCCAGCAGCCCCGGGACAGGGGGAGAGACCCAGTACTTC
CASSPGTGGETQYF
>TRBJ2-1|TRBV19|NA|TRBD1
TGTGCCAGTACCATAAGGGACAGGCAGTTCTTC
CASTIRDRQFF
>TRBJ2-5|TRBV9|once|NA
TGTGCCAGCAGCGTGACGGGGGAGCTCCAGGGGTCCCAGTACTTC
CASSVTGELQGSQYF
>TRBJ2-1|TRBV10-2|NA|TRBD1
TGCGCCAGCAGGGAGGGGAGGGACAGGGGCCCCGGGGGTGAGCAGTTCTTC
CASREGRDRGPGGEQFF
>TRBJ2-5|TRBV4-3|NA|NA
TGCGCCAGCAGCCAAGTGGGCGGCAGCAGTACCCAGTACTTC
CASSQVGGSSTQYF
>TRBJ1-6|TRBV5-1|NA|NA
TGCGCCAGCAGCTCACCGGACAGTACGACTTCACCCCTCCACTTT
CASSSPDSTTSPLHF
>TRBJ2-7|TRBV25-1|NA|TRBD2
TGTGCCAGCAGTGAATCTCTAAAGGGGACTAGCGGGAGTTACGAGCAGTACTTC
CASSESLKGTSGSYEQYF
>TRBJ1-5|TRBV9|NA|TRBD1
TGTGCCAGCAGCGGGACAGGGGGCAATCAGCCCCAGCATTTT
CASSGTGGNQPQHF
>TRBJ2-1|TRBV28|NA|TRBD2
TGTGCCAGCAGTTTCTTCTTAGCGGGAGGGGGCTACAATGAGCAGTTCTTC
CASSFFLAGGGYNEQFF
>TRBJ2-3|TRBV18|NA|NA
TGTGCCAGTCAAAGCACAGATACGCAGTATTTT
CASQSTDTQYF
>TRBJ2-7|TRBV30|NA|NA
TGTGCCTGGATGGACCGGAGTTCCTACGAGCAGTACTTC
CAWMDRSSYEQYF
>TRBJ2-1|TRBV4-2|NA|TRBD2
TGTGCCAGCAGCCGGTCAGGACTAGCGGGGATTACAAGCTCCTACAATGAGCAGTTCTTC
CASSRSGLAGITSSYNEQFF
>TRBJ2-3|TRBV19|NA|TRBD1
TGTGCCAGTAGTTTTCAGGGGGCAAAGACAGATACGCAGTATTTT
CASSFQGAKTDTQYF
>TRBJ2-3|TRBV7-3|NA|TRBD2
TGTGCCAGCAGCCTCGGGACTAGGAGGGCCGATACGCAGTATTTT
CASSLGTRRADTQYF
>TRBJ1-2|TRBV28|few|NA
TGTGCCAGCAGTCGGGGGCCTCGGGGCTACACCTTC
CASSRGPRGYTF
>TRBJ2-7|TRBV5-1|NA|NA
TGCGCCAGCAGCCCCCGGACAGATTCCTACGAGCAGTACTTC
CASSPRTDSYEQYF
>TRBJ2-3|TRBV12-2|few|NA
TGTGCAAGTCGCCAAAGCCTTTGGGGGTCTACGCAGTATTTT
CASRQSLWGSTQYF
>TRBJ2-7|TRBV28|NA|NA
TGTGCCAGCAGTTCCCCCCATTGGATGAGCTCCTACGAGCAGTACTTC
CASSSPHWMSSYEQYF
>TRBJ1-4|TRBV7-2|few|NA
TGTGCCAGCAGCTTAGATCCTGTCCGAGCAACTAATGAAAAACTGTTTTTT
CASSLDPVRATNEKLFF
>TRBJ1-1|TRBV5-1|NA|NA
TGCGCCAGCAGTCAACTGGGGGAGAACACTGAAGCTTTCTTT
CASSQLGENTEAFF
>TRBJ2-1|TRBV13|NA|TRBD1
TGTGCCAGCAGCCCGCGGGACAGGGGATGGGGTGAGCAGTTCTTC
CASSPRDRGWGEQFF
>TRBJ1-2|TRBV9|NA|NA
TGTGCCAGCAGCCTAGAGGCAGGGGTCGGTGGCTACACCTTC
CASSLEAGVGGYTF
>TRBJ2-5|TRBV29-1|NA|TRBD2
TGCAGCCTGGCGGGAGGGCTTGGGGAGACCCAGTACTTC
CSLAGGLGETQYF
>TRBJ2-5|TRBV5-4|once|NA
TGTGCCAGCAGCTTCCCCTCGGGGGACCCAAGGGAGACCCAGTACTTC
CASSFPSGDPRETQYF
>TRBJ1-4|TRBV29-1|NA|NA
TGCAGCGTTGTCAGCTCAACTAATGAAAAACTGTTTTTT
CSVVSSTNEKLFF
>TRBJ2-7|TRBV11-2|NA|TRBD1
TGTGCCAGCAGGCTGACAGGGTTGGACGAGCAGTACTTC
CASRLTGLDEQYF
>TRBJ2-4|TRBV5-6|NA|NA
TGTGCCAGCAGCCGTGCACTCAGGGGAAACATTCAGTACTTC
CASSRALRGNIQYF
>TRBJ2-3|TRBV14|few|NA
TGTGCCAGCAGCCATTTAGGCGGGACTGGCACAGATACGCAGTATTTT
CASSHLGGTGTDTQYF
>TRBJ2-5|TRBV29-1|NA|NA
TGCAGCTGCGGACAGCAAGAGACCCAGTACTTC
CSCGQQETQYF
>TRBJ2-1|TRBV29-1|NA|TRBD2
TGCAGCGTTGGGACTAGCGGGGGACAAAATGAGCAGTTCTTC
CSVGTSGGQNEQFF
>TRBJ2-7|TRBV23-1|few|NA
TGCGCCAGCAGTCAATCCACTAGCTACCACGAGCAGCACTTC
CASSQSTSYHEQHF
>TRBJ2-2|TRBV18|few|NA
TGTGCCAGCTCACTAAGTGCCGGGGAGCTGTTTTTT
CASSLSAGELFF
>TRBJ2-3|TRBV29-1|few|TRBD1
TGCAGCGTTGAGGGACAGGGAATCACAGATACGCAGTATTTT
CSVEGQGITDTQYF
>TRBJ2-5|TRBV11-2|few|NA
TGTGCCAGCAGCTTTTGGGAATTACGGGTGGCTAAAGAGACCCAGTACTTC
CASSFWELRVAKETQYF
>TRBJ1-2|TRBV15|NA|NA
TGTGCCACCAGCCCTTTTGGGGGCTGGAATGGCTACACCTTC
CATSPFGGWNGYTF
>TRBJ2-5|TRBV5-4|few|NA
TGTGCCAGCAGCTTGGATGGGTCAGGAGAGACCCAGTACTTC
CASSLDGSGETQYF
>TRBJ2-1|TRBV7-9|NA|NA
TGTGCCAGCAGCTTAGCGCTGGCTAGTGGCGAGCAGTTCTTC
CASSLALASGEQFF
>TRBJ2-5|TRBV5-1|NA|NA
TGCGCCAGCAGCTTGGGGGTGTTGGAGACCCAGTACTTC
CASSLGVLETQYF
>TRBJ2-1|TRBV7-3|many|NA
TGTGCCAGCAGCTTAATTGGTAGGGGCTCCTACAATGAGCAGTTCTTC
CASSLIGRGSYNEQFF
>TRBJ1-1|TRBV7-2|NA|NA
TGTGCCAGCAGCTTAGAGTTTTCCAGGAACACTGAAGCTTTCTTT
CASSLEFSRNTEAFF
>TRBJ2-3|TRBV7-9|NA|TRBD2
TGTGCCAGCAGCCCGGGACTAGCGGGAGTCGCAGATACGCAGTATTTT
CASSPGLAGVADTQYF
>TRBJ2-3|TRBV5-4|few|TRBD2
TGTGCCAGCAGCTTGGAACTAGCGGAACCCACAGATACGCAGTATTTT
CASSLELAEPTDTQYF
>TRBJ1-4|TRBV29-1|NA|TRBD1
TGCAGCGTTGAAGACTACAGGGGAGGCGAAAAACTGTTTTTT
CSVEDYRGGEKLFF
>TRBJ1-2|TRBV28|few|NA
TGTGCCAGCAGATCCCCCCGACAGCGTGTTGATGGCTACACCTTC
CASRSPRQRVDGYTF
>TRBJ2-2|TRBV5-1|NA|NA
TGCGCCAGCAGCTTCACCCCGGGAGTCGGAGGCGGGGAGCTGTTTTTT
CASSFTPGVGGGELFF
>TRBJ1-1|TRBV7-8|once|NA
TGTGCCACCGAGGAGCCTATGAACACTGAAGCTTTCTTT
CATEEPMNTEAFF
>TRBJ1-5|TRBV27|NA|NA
TGTGCCAGCAGAAATCAGCCGGCGGGTCAGCCCCAGCATTTT
CASRNQPAGQPQHF
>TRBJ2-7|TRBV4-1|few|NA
TGCGCCAGCAGCCAAGGGTCCGGGGATCGCTACGAGCAGTACTTC
CASSQGSGDRYEQYF
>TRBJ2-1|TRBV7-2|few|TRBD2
TGTGCCAGCAGCCGGACTAGCGGGATATACAATGAGCAGTTCTTC
CASSRTSGIYNEQFF
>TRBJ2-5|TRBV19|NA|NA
TGTGCCAGTAGCAAAACAGCGGTCGCCGGGGAGACCCAGTACTTC
CASSKTAVAGETQYF
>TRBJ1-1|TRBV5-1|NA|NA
TGCGCCAGCAGCGCCGGCGGGGGCAACACTGAAGCTTTCTTT
CASSAGGGNTEAFF